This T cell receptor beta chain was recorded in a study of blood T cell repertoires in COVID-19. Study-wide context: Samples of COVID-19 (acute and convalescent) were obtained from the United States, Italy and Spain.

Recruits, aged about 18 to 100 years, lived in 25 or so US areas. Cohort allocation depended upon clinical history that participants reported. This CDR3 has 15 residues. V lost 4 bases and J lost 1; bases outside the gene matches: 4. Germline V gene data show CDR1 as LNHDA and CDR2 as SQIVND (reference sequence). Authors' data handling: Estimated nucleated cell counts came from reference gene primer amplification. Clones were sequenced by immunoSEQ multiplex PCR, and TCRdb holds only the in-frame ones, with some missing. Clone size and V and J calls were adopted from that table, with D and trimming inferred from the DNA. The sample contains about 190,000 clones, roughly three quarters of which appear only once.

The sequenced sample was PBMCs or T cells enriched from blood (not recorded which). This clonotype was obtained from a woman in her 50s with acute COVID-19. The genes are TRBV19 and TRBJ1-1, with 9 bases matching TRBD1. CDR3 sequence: CASSTGQGRNTEAFF. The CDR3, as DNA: TGTGCCAGTAGTACAGGACAGGGGAGGAACACTGAAGCTTTCTTT.